This TCR beta chain was retrieved from a study of T cell responses to AZD1222 COVID-19 vaccine. Study outcomes and limitations: The CD4 TCRs associated with vaccination extended across spike and predominated at 160-218 and 743-854.

TCRdb keeps only in-frame clones here, not all; method: immunoSEQ multiplex PCR. In the table there are about 180,000 clones, around 88% of which are singletons. As concerns this clone: The antigen is undetermined.

This material consisted of peripheral blood, taken on day 0 of AZD1222 vaccination. This TCR was sampled from an adult in good health.

CDR3 protein: CASSLKGGQSNQPQHF. CDR3 DNA: TGTGCCAGCAGCTTAAAAGGGGGCCAGAGCAATCAGCCCCAGCATTTT. The chain carries TRBV7-2 and TRBJ1-5; 7 positions match TRBD1. The V gene's germline CDR1 is SGHTA and CDR2 FQGNSA. V was clipped by 2 bases and J by 1 base; unmatched bases: 5. The CDR3 runs to 16 residues.